A few counts support the clone carrying this TCR beta chain. This sample stems from a study of blood T cell repertoires in COVID-19. The CDR3 extends over 14 amino acids. V dropped 6 bases and J dropped 7; count of bases not matched to a gene: 11. From germline, CDR1 is SNHLY and CDR2 FYNNEI. Method: immunoSEQ multiplex PCR; TCRdb's copy keeps in-frame clones and lacks some. This table holds about 530,000 clones, 70% to 90% found once. The specimen sequenced was peripheral blood. The clonotype originates from a woman aged 50 to 60 with COVID-19, enrolled during active disease. V is TRBV2 and J is TRBJ1-2; 7 nucleotides align to TRBD1. CDR3 nucleotide sequence: TGTGCCAGCAGCCCCCGGGACAGCTTCGGTGGCTACACCTTC. Its translation: CASSPRDSFGGYTF. Complete variable domain (other parts from reference TRBV2 and TRBJ1-2): EPEVTQTPSHQVTQMGQEVILRCVPISNHLYFYWYRQILGQKVEFLVSFYNNEISEKSEIFDDQFSVERPDGSNFTLKIRSTKLEDSAMYFCASSPRDSFGGYTFGSGTRLTVV.